This T cell receptor beta chain was retrieved from a study of CD8 T cells in ankylosing spondylitis (dated by TCRdb to about 2017). Notes on the research overall: The study set out to find disease-linked TCR variants by profiling T cell receptor beta repertoires in ankylosing spondylitis patients and healthy donors. The full study cohort comprised about 23 ankylosing spondylitis patients and around 100 healthy donors. Peripheral blood was sampled, and synovial fluid was also collected from ankylosing spondylitis patients. The full study reports these points: Some TCR beta motif variants had previously been reported in synovial fluid and blood of reactive arthritis patients, which suggested common disease-initiation mechanisms. Significant enrichment of the disease-linked clones was reported in matched synovial fluid samples from ankylosing spondylitis patients. A TCR beta motif made up of several highly homologous amino acid variants appeared to be characteristic of blood from ankylosing spondylitis patients. A CD8+ phenotype was shown by the disease-linked clones, which were found at relatively low frequencies in peripheral blood.

In the germline V gene, CDR1 corresponds to SGHRS and CDR2 to YFSETQ. The CDR3 runs 16 amino acids, cysteine and phenylalanine included. The kept DNA is CDR3 alone, 48 bases in frame from the first base. At the junction V is shortened by 2 bases and J by 1 base; bases outside the gene matches: 3. Instrument used: Illumina HiSeq 2500. TCR beta libraries were prepared by quantitative 5'-RACE with molecular barcodes. As for the authors' bioinformatics: A new computational method based on a probabilistic model of VDJ rearrangement was used to identify disease-linked TCR variants. TCRdb took the public reads, trimmed them with fastp at Q25, ran MiXCR for clone calling and kept in-frame beta chains. Entries that share a CDR3 protein sequence are merged under the most common genes and DNA. In this record, the V and J calls reflect TCRdb's handling and not the investigators' own analysis. The sample has about 840,000 distinct CDR3 sequences on record, around 11% of them singletons. The ten most abundant clones make up approximately 0.51% of the sample.

Concerning this clonotype itself: This clone's antigen is unknown. Base quality data are lacking; no much larger clone is found one base away.

This clonotype originated in a male donor with ankylosing spondylitis. The V and J genes are TRBV5-1 and TRBJ2-3, and 11 junctional nucleotides match TRBD2. The sequencing sample was made of blood, either unsorted or a sorted T cell fraction (not recorded which). The CDR3 reads CASSLSLAGGTDTQYF. The DNA sequence reads TGCGCCAGCAGCTTATCACTAGCGGGAGGCACAGATACGCAGTATTTT.